Listed here are 23 T cell receptor beta chains from one sample, sequenced in a study of shared clonotypes between healthy human individuals. Method: immunoSEQ multiplex PCR; TCRdb's copy keeps in-frame clones and lacks some. The profile shows 85,000 to 100,000 clones, 68% of them singletons. Sequencing used memory CD8+ T cells sorted from blood. The subset is: CD45RO+ cells pooled with CCR7-negative TemRA cells. These receptors originate from a man between 25 and 39 years old in good health.

This clone appeared a few times. This chain links TRBV7-3 with TRBJ2-1; the D is unclear. Trimming took 5 bases from V and 7 from J, leaving 9 bases between them. Looked up from germline, CDR1 is SGHTA and CDR2 is FQGTGA. The CDR3 consists of 12 residues. CDR3 nucleotides: TGTGCCAGCAGCGACGGAGATAATGAGCAGTTCTTC. Its translation is CASSDGDNEQFF.

The gene calls are TRBV27 and TRBJ2-7; 8 nucleotides align to TRBD2. CDR3 length equals 14 residues. CDR1 is MNHEY and CDR2 is SMNVEV in the germline V gene (reference sequence). The junction had 10 bases not matched to a gene; V was cut back by 7 bases and J by 5 bases. The CDR3 coding sequence is TGTGCCAGCACCCCCGGGGGGGTTATCGACGAGCAGTACTTC. It is translated as CASTPGGVIDEQYF.

This clone was detected once. This chain uses TRBV6-6 with TRBJ1-1; TRBD1 matches 9 bases. The germline V gene encodes CDR1 MNHNY and CDR2 SVGAGI (reference sequence). After removal of 3 bases from V and 4 bases from J, the junction contained 3 bases not matched to a gene. The CDR3 is 14 amino acids. CDR3 residues: CASSYTGGGTEAFF. The CDR3 DNA follows: TGTGCCAGCAGTTATACAGGGGGCGGCACTGAAGCTTTCTTT.

V is TRBV11-2 and J is TRBJ2-3; D unresolved. Trimming took 3 bases from V and 2 from J, leaving 12 bases between them. This CDR3 spans 15 amino acids. Germline lookup yields CDR1 SGHAT and CDR2 FQNNGV. The DNA of the CDR3 is TGTGCCAGCAGCTTGGTTCCAAAATCCACAGATACGCAGTATTTT. Translation gives CASSLVPKSTDTQYF.

The chain uses TRBV6-9 and TRBJ2-7, with TRBD1 as a possible D gene (6 bases). V lost 6 bases and J lost 4, with 10 bases in between. Per germline, CDR1 MNHGY and CDR2 SVAAGI. The CDR3 consists of 12 residues. The CDR3 coding sequence is TGTGCCAGCAGGGCGGACAGTTACGAGCAGTACTTC. Translating gives CASRADSYEQYF.

This clone was observed a few times. The chain combines TRBV10-3 with TRBJ2-3; D unclear. CDR3 length equals 14 residues. V dropped 0 bases and J dropped 0 bases, with 4 bases sitting between them. Per the germline V gene, CDR1 is ENHRY and CDR2 is SYGVKD. The chain's CDR3 is CAISESLSTDTQYF. The CDR3, as DNA: TGTGCCATCAGTGAGTCCCTTAGCACAGATACGCAGTATTTT.

This chain connects TRBV7-4 to TRBJ1-2; D is possibly TRBD1 (5 bases). The ends were cut back, 6 bases at V and 5 bases at J, with 13 bases in the middle. The CDR3 spans 13 residues. CDR1 and CDR2 from the germline V gene are SGHVT and SQSDAQ. Written as DNA, the CDR3 is TGTGCCAGCAGTTCAACCGGGGGTTATGGCTACACCTTC. Its translation is CASSSTGGYGYTF.

The chain employs TRBV18 and TRBJ1-5; D is perhaps TRBD1 (6 bases). Trimming removed 0 bases from V and 2 bases from J, with 14 bases in between. The germline gives CDR1 KGHSH, CDR2 LQKENI. The CDR3 consists of 17 residues. CDR3 loop: CASSPPGAGGRNQPQHF. The CDR3 nucleotides read TGTGCCAGCTCACCACCGGGGGCTGGGGGCCGCAATCAGCCCCAGCATTTT.

This clone has only a few counts. This chain joins TRBV21-1 and TRBJ2-3. TRBV21-1 is deemed a pseudogene. This CDR3 is built from 15 residues. CDR3 loop: CASSGFLPDTDTQYF. CDR3 DNA: TGTGCCAGCAGTGGGTTTCTTCCTGACACAGATACGCAGTATTTT.

A single count supports this clone. The chain carries TRBV6-1 and TRBJ1-1; 7 bases align to TRBD1. V shed 9 bases, J shed 4 bases, and the junction held 11 bases outside the gene matches. The germline V gene has CDR1 MNHNS and CDR2 SASEGT. The CDR3 sequence is 14 residues long. In DNA form, the CDR3 reads TGTGCCAGTGAACAGGGGCGCGTCGGCACTGAAGCTTTCTTT. The encoded protein is CASEQGRVGTEAFF.

This clone has only a few counts. V gene TRBV7-6 combines with J gene TRBJ2-3; no clear D. CDR1 and CDR2 (germline): SGHVS, FNYEAQ. The CDR3 length is 13 residues. With 1 base removed from V and 4 bases from J, the gap between germline ends came to 6 bases. CDR3 bases: TGTGCCAGCAGCTTAGACAGTCCAGATACGCAGTATTTT. This gives the protein CASSLDSPDTQYF.

This clone was counted at least ten times. The chain carries TRBV11-2 and TRBJ2-7; D is undetermined. CDR1 is SGHAT and CDR2 is FQNNGV in the germline V gene. CDR3 length equals 11 residues. With 1 base removed from V and 5 bases from J, the gap between germline ends came to 3 bases. This CDR3 reads CASSLVDEQYF. In DNA form, the CDR3 reads TGTGCCAGCAGCTTAGTCGACGAGCAGTACTTC.

The chain combines TRBV11-2 with TRBJ2-7, with TRBD2 matching 7 bases. J was trimmed by 0 bases and V by 1 base; bases with no gene match: 3. CDR3 length equals 15 residues. Germline loops: CDR1 SGHAT, CDR2 FQNNGV. CDR3 coding DNA: TGTGCCAGCAGCTTAGGTTTAGCGGGCTCCTACGAGCAGTACTTC. Protein product: CASSLGLAGSYEQYF.

This clone has just a few counts. The chain is built from TRBV5-1 and TRBJ2-1; D is unresolved. The CDR3 sequence is 15 residues long. The germline V gene has CDR1 SGHRS and CDR2 YFSETQ. V lost 4 bases and J 1 base, leaving 12 bases between the germline ends. Here the CDR3 reads CASSPDSPSYNEQFF. The CDR3 DNA sequence: TGCGCCAGCAGCCCCGACTCGCCTTCCTACAATGAGCAGTTCTTC.

This clone was observed a single time. The V and J genes are TRBV29-1 and TRBJ2-1; D possibly matches TRBD1 or TRBD2 (5 bases each). V was trimmed by 1 base and J by 6 bases, leaving 16 bases between them. Germline values: CDR1 SQVTM, CDR2 ANQGSEA. The CDR3 length is 15 residues. The CDR3 nucleotides read TGCAGCGTTGAAGGGGACCCCTCAAGGGGCAATGAGCAGTTCTTC. The encoded protein is CSVEGDPSRGNEQFF.

The rearrangement joins TRBV7-9 to TRBJ2-1; TRBD2 is a possible D gene (5 bases). Germline-derived CDR1 and CDR2 are SEHNR and FQNEAQ (reference sequence). This CDR3 spans 15 amino acids. With 8 bases removed from V and 4 bases from J, the gap between germline ends came to 18 bases. The CDR3 region is CASRADPFVYNEQFF. Here the CDR3 DNA reads TGTGCCAGCCGAGCGGACCCATTTGTATACAATGAGCAGTTCTTC.

This clone has only a few counts. It may be a read error: a sequence one base away is much more abundant. Distinct nucleotide sequences in the sample also encode this CDR3. J is TRBJ2-7 and V is TRBV6-1; tentatively, D is TRBD1 or TRBD2 (6 bases each). The V end lost 3 bases, the J end lost 2 bases, and 11 bases lay between the germline ends. From germline, CDR1 is MNHNS and CDR2 SASEGT. The CDR3 spans 14 residues. The CDR3 loop reads CASSDRGGPYEQYF. The CDR3 DNA is TGTGCCAGCAGTGACAGGGGAGGACCCTACGAGCAGTACTTC.

The V and J genes are TRBV9 and TRBJ2-5; a weak D match, TRBD2 (5 bases). Trimming pared 0 bases from V and 2 bases from J, leaving 14 bases between. CDR1 and CDR2 (germline): SGDLS, YYNGEE. The CDR3 contains 16 residues. The CDR3 reads CASSVGLSSGQETQYF. The CDR3 nucleotides are TGTGCCAGCAGCGTAGGTCTTTCTTCGGGGCAAGAGACCCAGTACTTC.

The chain has TRBV5-6 and TRBJ1-2; 9 nucleotides line up with TRBD1. The CDR3 contains 17 residues. Per the germline V gene, CDR1 is SGHDT and CDR2 is YYEEEE. V shed 0 bases and J 8 bases; nucleotides not matched to a gene: 14. This CDR3 reads CASSLGTIRDRVSGYTF. The CDR3 bases are TGTGCCAGCAGCTTGGGTACGATCCGGGACAGGGTATCGGGCTACACCTTC.

This clone occurred a few times. V is TRBV14 and J is TRBJ1-1; D call uncertain. CDR1 and CDR2 from the germline V gene are SGHDN and FVKESK. CDR3 size: 12 residues. The V end was cut by 0 bases, the J end by 6 bases, with 5 bases between. In DNA, the CDR3 is TGTGCCAGCAGCCAAGATTTCTCTGAAGCTTTCTTT. Its translation: CASSQDFSEAFF.

The gene calls are TRBV7-9 and TRBJ2-1; 8 nucleotides align to TRBD2. V was clipped by 2 bases and J by 0 bases; unmatched bases: 12. The CDR3 has 19 residues. Germline values: CDR1 SEHNR, CDR2 FQNEAQ (reference sequence). The CDR3, as DNA: TGTGCCAGCAGCTTACTTCGCATAAGTGGGACTAGCTCCTACAATGAGCAGTTCTTC. This codes for CASSLLRISGTSSYNEQFF.

This clone appeared a few times. The rearrangement uses TRBV10-2 and TRBJ2-3; D is tentatively TRBD1 or TRBD2 (6 bases each). V was shortened by 4 bases and J by 1 base, with 9 bases between the two germline ends. Germline CDR1 and CDR2: WSHSY and SAAADI. The CDR3 is 14 residues long. Here the CDR3 reads CASSGGAGTDTQYF. Written as DNA, the CDR3 is TGCGCCAGCAGTGGGGGGGCGGGCACAGATACGCAGTATTTT.

The rearrangement uses TRBV7-9 and TRBJ1-1, with D perhaps TRBD1 (6 bases). Germline values: CDR1 SEHNR, CDR2 FQNEAQ (reference sequence). V was cut by 5 bases and J by 6 bases, with 16 bases left in between. The CDR3 is 14 residues long. CDR3 sequence: CASSVQRGVSEAFF. The CDR3 nucleotides read TGTGCCAGCAGCGTACAGAGGGGGGTTTCTGAAGCTTTCTTT.